One T cell receptor (beta chain) is described in this entry. This sample was taken from a study of blood T cell repertoires in COVID-19. Profiled with immunoSEQ multiplex PCR; TCRdb holds only in-frame clones, not every one. The repertoire holds 85,000 to 120,000 clones, with almost 85% as singletons. Germline loops: CDR1 KGHSH, CDR2 LQKENI. This CDR3 is 14 amino acids long. The J segment lost 6 bases and the V segment lost 2 bases, leaving 3 bases of the junction unmatched. The receptor comes from a man aged 35 to 55 with active or convalescent COVID-19. The specimen sequenced was peripheral blood. The V call is TRBV18, the J call TRBJ2-1; TRBD2 aligns across 8 bases. The CDR3 nucleotides are TGTGCCAGCTCACCAGGCGGGGGGCCCAATGAGCAGTTCTTC. The encoded protein is CASSPGGGPNEQFF.